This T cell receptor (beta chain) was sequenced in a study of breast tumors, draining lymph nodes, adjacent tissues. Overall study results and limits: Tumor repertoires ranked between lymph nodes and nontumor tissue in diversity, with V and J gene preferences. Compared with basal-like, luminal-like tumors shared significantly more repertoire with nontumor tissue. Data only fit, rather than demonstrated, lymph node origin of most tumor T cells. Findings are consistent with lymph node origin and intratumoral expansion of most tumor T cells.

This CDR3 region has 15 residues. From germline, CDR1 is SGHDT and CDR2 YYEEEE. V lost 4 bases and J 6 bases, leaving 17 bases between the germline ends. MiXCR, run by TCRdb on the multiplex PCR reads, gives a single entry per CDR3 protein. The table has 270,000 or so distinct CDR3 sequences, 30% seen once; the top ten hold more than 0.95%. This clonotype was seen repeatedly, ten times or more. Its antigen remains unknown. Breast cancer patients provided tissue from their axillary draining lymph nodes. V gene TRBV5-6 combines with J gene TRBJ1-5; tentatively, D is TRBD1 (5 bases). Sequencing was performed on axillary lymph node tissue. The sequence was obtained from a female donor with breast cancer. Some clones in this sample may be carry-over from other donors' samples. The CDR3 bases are TGTGCCAGCAGCCAGGCCGGAGGGGTGTCTCAGCCCCAGCATTTT. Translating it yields CASSQAGGVSQPQHF.